These 3 T cell receptor beta chains originate from one sample sequenced in a study of cytomegalovirus exposure and HLA in healthy donors. The PCR employed 60 Vbeta primers together with 13 Jbeta primers. The protocol was immunoSEQ multiplex PCR, while the TCRdb copy is restricted to in-frame clones and leaves out a portion. The sample carries 200,000 to 300,000 clones, approximately 85% recorded once. The specimen was PBMCs. The receptors were gathered from a woman between 35 and 50 years old in good health and CMV-seropositive.

CDR3: CASSLFGLAAHEQYF. The CDR3 region has the DNA TGTGCCAGCAGCCTATTTGGACTAGCGGCCCACGAGCAGTACTTC. This sequence joins TRBV7-2 and TRBJ2-7; 10 nucleotides agree with TRBD2. This CDR3 spans 15 amino acids. Germline V CDR1 and CDR2: SGHTA, FQGNSA. V trimming: 5 bases; J trimming: 5 bases; junction bases outside the gene matches: 9.

The table lists this clone with a few counts. The CDR3 sequence is CASRQGVGTEAFF. DNA of the CDR3: TGTGCCAGCAGGCAGGGGGTAGGGACTGAAGCTTTCTTT. The chain is built from TRBV6-5 and TRBJ1-1; TRBD1 matches 7 bases. CDR1 and CDR2 (germline): MNHEY, SVGAGI. The length of the CDR3 is 13 residues. Losses at the gene ends were 6 bases for V and 5 bases for J; bases not matched to a gene: 6.

This clone showed up just a few times. The gene calls are TRBV19 and TRBJ2-2; no clear D gene. Trimming stripped 3 bases from V and 4 bases from J, with 12 bases between. The germline CDR1 and CDR2 sequences are LNHDA and SQIVND (reference sequence). The CDR3 runs 15 residues. The CDR3 sequence is CASSIQFIPTGELFF. CDR3 sequence (DNA): TGTGCCAGTAGTATTCAATTCATTCCCACCGGGGAGCTGTTTTTT.